This TCR beta chain was retrieved from a study of T cells in Graves' hyperthyroidism and ophthalmopathy. Amplification of TCR beta CDR3 regions used RNA as the template. HTBI primers were the set used in a first-round RT-PCR of the TCR CDR3. In TCRdb, the multiplex PCR reads were re-called with MiXCR into one record per CDR3 protein. The sample has about 320,000 distinct CDR3 sequences, 16% seen once. CDR1 is KGHSY and CDR2 is FQNENV in the germline V gene. This CDR3 is 15 amino acids long. Trimming took 5 bases from V and 7 from J; bases not matched to a gene: 9. The sample was blood. The receptor's source is a man younger than 40 with Graves' hyperthyroidism. The genes are TRBV16 and TRBJ2-5; TRBD1 agrees at 11 bases. The CDR3, as DNA: TGTGCCAGCAGCAGACCGGGACAGGGGGGATCGACCCAGTACTTC. Protein product: CASSRPGQGGSTQYF.